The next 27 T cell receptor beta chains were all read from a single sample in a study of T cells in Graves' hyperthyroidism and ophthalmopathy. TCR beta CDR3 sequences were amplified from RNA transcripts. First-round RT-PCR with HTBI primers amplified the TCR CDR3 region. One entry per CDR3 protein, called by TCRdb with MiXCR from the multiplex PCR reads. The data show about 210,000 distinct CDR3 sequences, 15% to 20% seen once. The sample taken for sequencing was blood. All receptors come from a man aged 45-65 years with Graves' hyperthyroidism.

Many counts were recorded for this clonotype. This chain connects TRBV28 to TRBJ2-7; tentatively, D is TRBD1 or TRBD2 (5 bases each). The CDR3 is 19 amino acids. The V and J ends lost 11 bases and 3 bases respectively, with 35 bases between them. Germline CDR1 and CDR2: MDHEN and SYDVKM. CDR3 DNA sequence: TGTGCCTGCTATGGCGGCCGCTCATTCCTCCGGGACCAATACTACGAGCAGTACTTC. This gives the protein CACYGGRSFLRDQYYEQYF.

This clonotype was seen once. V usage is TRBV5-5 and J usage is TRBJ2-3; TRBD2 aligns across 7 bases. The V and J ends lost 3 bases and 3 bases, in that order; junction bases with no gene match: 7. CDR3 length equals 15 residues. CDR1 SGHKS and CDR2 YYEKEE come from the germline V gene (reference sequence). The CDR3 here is CASSSPREGTDTQYF. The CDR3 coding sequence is TGTGCCAGCAGCTCCCCTAGGGAGGGGACAGATACGCAGTATTTT.

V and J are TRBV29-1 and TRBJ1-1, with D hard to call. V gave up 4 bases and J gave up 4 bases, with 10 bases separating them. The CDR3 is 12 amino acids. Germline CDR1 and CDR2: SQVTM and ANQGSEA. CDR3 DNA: TGCAGCGTTGTAGTCATCAGCACTGAAGCTTTCTTT. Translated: CSVVVISTEAFF.

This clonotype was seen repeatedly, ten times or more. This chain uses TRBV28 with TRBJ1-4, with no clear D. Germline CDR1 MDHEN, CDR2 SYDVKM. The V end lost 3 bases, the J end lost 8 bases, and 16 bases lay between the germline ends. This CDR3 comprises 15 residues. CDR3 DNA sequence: TGTGCCAGCAGTTTGGTCAATGAGGGCGACGAAAAACTGTTTTTT. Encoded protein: CASSLVNEGDEKLFF.

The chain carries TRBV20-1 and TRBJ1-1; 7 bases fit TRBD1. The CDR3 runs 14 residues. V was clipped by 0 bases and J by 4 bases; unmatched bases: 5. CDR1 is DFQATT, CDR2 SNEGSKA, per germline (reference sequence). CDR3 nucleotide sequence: TGCAGTGCTAGAGATTCGGGGACAGCCACTGAAGCTTTCTTT. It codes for CSARDSGTATEAFF.

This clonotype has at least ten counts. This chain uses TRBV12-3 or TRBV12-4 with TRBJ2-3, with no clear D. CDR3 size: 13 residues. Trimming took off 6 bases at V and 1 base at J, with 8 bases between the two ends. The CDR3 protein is CASSPWGTDTQYF. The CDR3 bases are TGTGCCAGCAGCCCATGGGGCACAGATACGCAGTATTTT.

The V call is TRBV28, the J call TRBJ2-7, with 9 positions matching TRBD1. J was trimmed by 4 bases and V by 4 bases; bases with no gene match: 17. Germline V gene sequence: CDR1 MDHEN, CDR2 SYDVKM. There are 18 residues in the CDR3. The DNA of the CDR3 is TGTGCCAGCAGTTCAACGTTCCTCGGGACAGGGCCAGTGTACGAGCAGTACTTC. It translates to CASSSTFLGTGPVYEQYF.

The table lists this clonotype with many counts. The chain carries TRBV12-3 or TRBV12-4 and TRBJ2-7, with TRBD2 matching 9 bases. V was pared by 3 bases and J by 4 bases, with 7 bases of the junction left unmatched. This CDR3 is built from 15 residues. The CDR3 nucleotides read TGTGCCAGCAGTTTGACGCTAGCGGGACGGTACGAGCAGTACTTC. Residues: CASSLTLAGRYEQYF.

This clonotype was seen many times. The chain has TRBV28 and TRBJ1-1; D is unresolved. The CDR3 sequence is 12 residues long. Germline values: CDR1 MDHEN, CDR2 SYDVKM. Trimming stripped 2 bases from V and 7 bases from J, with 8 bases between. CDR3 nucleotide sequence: TGTGCCAGCAGTTTAAAGTGGGGTGAAGCTTTCTTT. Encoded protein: CASSLKWGEAFF. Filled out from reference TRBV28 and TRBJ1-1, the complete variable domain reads DVKVTQSSRYLVKRTGEKVFLECVQDMDHENMFWYRQDPGLGLRLIYFSYDVKMKEKGDIPEGYSVSREKKERFSLILESASTNQTSMYLCASSLKWGEAFFGQGTRLTVV.

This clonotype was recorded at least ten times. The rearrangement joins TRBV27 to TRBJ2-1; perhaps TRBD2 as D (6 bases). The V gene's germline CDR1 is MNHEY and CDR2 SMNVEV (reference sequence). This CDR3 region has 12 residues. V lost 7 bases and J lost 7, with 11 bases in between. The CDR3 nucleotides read TGTGCCAGCACGACGGGGGATAATGAGCAGTTCTTC. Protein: CASTTGDNEQFF.

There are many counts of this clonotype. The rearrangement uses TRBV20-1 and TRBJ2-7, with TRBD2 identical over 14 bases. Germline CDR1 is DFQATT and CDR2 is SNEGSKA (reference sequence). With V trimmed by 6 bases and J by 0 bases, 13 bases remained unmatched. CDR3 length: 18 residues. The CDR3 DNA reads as TGCAGTGCCCAACCGGGACTAGCGGGAGAGGATGCCTCCTACGAGCAGTACTTC. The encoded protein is CSAQPGLAGEDASYEQYF.

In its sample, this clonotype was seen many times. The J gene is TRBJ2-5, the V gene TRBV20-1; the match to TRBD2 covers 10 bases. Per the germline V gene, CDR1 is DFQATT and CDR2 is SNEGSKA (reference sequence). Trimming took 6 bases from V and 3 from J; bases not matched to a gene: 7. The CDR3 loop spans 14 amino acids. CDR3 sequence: CSAGRLAGEETQYF. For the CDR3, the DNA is TGCAGTGCCGGCCGCCTAGCGGGAGAAGAGACCCAGTACTTC.

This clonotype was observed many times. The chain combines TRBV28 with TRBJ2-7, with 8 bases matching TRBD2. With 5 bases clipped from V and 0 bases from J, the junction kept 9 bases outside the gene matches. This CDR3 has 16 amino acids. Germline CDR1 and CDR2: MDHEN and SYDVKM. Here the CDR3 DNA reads TGTGCCAGCAGTCCATTCTCGGGGGGGGTCTCCTACGAGCAGTACTTC. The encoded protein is CASSPFSGGVSYEQYF.

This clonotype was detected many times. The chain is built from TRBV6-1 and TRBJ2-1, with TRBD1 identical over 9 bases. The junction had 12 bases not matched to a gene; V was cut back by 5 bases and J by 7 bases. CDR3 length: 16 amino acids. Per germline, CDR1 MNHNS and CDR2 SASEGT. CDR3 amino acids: CASSSPGQGSENEQFF. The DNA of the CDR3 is TGTGCCAGCAGTTCTCCGGGACAGGGTTCGGAAAATGAGCAGTTCTTC.

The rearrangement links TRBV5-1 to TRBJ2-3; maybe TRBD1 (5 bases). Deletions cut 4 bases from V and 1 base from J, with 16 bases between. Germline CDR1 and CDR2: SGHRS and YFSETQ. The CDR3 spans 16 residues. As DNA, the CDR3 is TGCGCCAGCAGCCCTAAGGGGCCTCTGGGCACAGATACGCAGTATTTT. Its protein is CASSPKGPLGTDTQYF.

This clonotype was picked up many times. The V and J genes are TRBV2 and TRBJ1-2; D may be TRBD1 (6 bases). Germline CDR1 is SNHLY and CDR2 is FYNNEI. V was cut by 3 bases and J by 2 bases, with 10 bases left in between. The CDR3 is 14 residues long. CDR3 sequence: CASSDRGWNYGYTF. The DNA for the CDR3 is TGTGCCAGCAGTGACAGGGGTTGGAACTATGGCTACACCTTC.

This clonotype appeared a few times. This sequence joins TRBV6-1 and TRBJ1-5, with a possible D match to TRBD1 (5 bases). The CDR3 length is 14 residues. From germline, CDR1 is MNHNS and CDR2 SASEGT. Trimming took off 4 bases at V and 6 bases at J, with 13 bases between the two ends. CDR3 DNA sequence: TGTGCCAGCAGTGTTGGCTTAGGGGTTCAGCCCCAGCATTTT. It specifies CASSVGLGVQPQHF.

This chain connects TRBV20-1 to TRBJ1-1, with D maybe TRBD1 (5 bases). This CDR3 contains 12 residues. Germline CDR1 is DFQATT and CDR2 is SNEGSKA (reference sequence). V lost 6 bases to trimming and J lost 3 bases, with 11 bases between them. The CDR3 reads CSARDFDTEAFF. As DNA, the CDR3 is TGCAGTGCCCGGGACTTCGACACTGAAGCTTTCTTT.

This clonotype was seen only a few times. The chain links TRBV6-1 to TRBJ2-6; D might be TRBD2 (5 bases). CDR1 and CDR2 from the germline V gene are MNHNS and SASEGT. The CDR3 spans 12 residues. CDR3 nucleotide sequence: TGTGCAACCGGGGCTGGGGCCAACGTCCTGACTTTC. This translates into CATGAGANVLTF.

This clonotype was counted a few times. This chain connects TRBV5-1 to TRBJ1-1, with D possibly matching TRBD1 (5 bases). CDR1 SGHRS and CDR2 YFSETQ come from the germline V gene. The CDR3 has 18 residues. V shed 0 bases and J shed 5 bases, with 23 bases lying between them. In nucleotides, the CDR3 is TGCGCCAGCAGCTTGGACGTAGTGGGGCGGCGAGGACGGACTGAAGCTTTCTTT. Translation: CASSLDVVGRRGRTEAFF.

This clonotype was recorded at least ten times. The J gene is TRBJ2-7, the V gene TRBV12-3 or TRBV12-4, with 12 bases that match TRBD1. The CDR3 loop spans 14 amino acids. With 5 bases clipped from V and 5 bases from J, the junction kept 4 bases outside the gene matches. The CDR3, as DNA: TGTGCCAGCAGTGGGACAGGGGGCGTCCACGAGCAGTACTTC. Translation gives CASSGTGGVHEQYF.

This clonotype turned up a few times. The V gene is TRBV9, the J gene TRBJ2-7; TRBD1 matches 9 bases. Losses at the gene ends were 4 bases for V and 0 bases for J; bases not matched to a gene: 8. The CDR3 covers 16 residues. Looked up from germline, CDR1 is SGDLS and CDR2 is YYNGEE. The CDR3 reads CASSPKGGQGSYEQYF. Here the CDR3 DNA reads TGTGCCAGCAGCCCCAAAGGGGGACAGGGCTCCTACGAGCAGTACTTC.

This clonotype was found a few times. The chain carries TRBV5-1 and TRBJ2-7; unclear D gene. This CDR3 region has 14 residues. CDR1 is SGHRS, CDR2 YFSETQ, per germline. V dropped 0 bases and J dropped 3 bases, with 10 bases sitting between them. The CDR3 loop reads CASSLDVDSYEQYF. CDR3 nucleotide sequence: TGCGCCAGCAGCTTGGATGTTGATAGCTACGAGCAGTACTTC.

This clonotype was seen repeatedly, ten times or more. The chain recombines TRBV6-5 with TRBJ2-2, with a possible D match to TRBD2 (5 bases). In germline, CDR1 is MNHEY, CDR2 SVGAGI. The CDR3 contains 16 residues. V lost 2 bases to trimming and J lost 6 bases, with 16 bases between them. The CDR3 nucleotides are TGTGCCAGCAGTTACGCCGGGATCTGGGTCTCCGGGGAGCTGTTTTTT. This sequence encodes CASSYAGIWVSGELFF.

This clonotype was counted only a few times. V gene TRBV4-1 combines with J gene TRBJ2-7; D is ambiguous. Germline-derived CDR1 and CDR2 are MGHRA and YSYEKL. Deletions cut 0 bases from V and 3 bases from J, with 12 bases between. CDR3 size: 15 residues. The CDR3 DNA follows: TGCGCCAGCAGCCAAGAACCAGCACCCTTCTACGAGCAGTACTTC. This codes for CASSQEPAPFYEQYF.

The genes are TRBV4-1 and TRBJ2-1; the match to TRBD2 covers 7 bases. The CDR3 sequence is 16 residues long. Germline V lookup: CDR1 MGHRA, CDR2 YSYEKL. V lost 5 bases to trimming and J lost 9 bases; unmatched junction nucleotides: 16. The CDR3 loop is CASSSPPGAGRVEQFF. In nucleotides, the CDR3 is TGCGCCAGCAGCTCACCCCCGGGAGCGGGGAGGGTTGAGCAGTTCTTC.

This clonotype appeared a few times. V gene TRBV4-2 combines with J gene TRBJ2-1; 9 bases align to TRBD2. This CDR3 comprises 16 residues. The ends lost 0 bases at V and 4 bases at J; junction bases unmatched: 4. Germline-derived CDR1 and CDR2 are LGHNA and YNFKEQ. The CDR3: CASSQEASGVYNEQFF. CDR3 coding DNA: TGTGCCAGCAGCCAAGAGGCTAGCGGGGTTTACAATGAGCAGTTCTTC.